The T cell receptor (beta chain) under discussion was sequenced for a study of T cells in Graves' hyperthyroidism and ophthalmopathy. The investigators amplified TCR beta CDR3 regions from RNA transcripts. In the first-round RT-PCR of the TCR CDR3, the HTBI primer set was used. TCRdb redid the calling of the multiplex PCR reads with MiXCR, one entry per CDR3 protein. Altogether over 250,000 distinct CDR3 sequences are present, under 30% being singletons, with the ten largest covering around 30%. Disease duration under 2 months; hyperthyroidism patients were aged 18 to 65. The diagnostic basis comprised clinical symptoms, serum thyroxine and TRAb, thyroid ultrasound and orbital computed tomography. Ahead of any ophthalmopathy symptoms, the blood sample was obtained at the first diagnosis of hyperthyroidism. V lost 7 bases to trimming and J lost 0 bases; unmatched junction nucleotides: 6. The germline V gene encodes CDR1 LNHDA and CDR2 SQIVND (reference sequence). This CDR3 spans 15 amino acids.

This clonotype was counted ten times or more. The gene calls are TRBV19 and TRBJ2-7; 10 bases align to TRBD1. The sequenced material came from blood. This receptor was obtained from a middle-aged man with Graves' hyperthyroidism that later progressed to Graves' ophthalmopathy. CDR3 DNA: TGTGCCAGTAAGGGGACAGGGGACCCCTCCTACGAGCAGTACTTC. Encoded protein: CASKGTGDPSYEQYF.